This is a list of T cell receptor beta chains from one sample in a study of blood T cell repertoires in COVID-19. The protocol was immunoSEQ multiplex PCR, while the TCRdb copy is restricted to in-frame clones and leaves out a portion. The sample lists about 60,000 clones; just under 85% were seen once. The sample taken for sequencing was peripheral blood. The origin of the receptors is a man aged 55-75 years with acute or convalescent COVID-19. CDR3s include the opening cysteine and the closing phenylalanine or tryptophan. A clone size is listed for some rows: how often the clone was seen (once, few, many), or a class if it is expanded.

V	size	J	CDR3
TRBV5-4	few	TRBJ2-3	CASSLESSGGSQYF
TRBV5-1	-	TRBJ1-4	CASSLADRVSPPEKLFF
TRBV6-5	-	TRBJ1-1	CASSRQSNTEAFF
TRBV4-1	-	TRBJ2-5	CASSQELTLETQYF
TRBV7-2	-	TRBJ1-1	CASSSGQGALSEAFF
TRBV5-1	-	TRBJ1-2	CASSLDRTGDTSYGYTF
TRBV9	-	TRBJ2-5	CASSEGGAEETQYF
TRBV30	-	TRBJ1-5	CAWTDRGVGQPQHF
TRBV5-1	-	TRBJ2-5	CASTTLGGAGETQYF
TRBV11-2	-	TRBJ2-1	CASSLAGGLNEQFF
TRBV21-1	few	TRBJ2-1	CASSNKGNEQFF
TRBV25-1	few	TRBJ1-1	CASSEESYTEAFF
TRBV6-5	-	TRBJ2-3	CASSYSPSSGEDF
TRBV14	-	TRBJ1-1	CASSPRAGTEAFF
TRBV5-4	-	TRBJ2-3	CASSLPLGGPDTQYF
TRBV25-1	once	TRBJ2-3	CASGAGGAADTQYF
TRBV6-6	-	TRBJ1-2	CASSYDRMGGYTF
TRBV2	-	TRBJ1-2	CASSETRTAALGYTF
TRBV5-1	-	TRBJ1-2	CASRSFPRQQTNYGYTF
TRBV5-8	-	TRBJ1-6	CASSPRTGKGSSPLHF
TRBV7-9	-	TRBJ2-5	CASSFWGETDITKETQYF
TRBV7-8	-	TRBJ2-3	CASSWGGTDTQYF
TRBV5-1	once	TRBJ1-3	CASSLSTGRNTIYF
TRBV19	few	TRBJ2-7	CASSPTRSSYEQYF
TRBV7-8	-	TRBJ2-2	CASSFDRSRELFF
TRBV5-8	once	TRBJ1-4	CASSFFSGGEIEKLFF
TRBV9	-	TRBJ2-7	CASSVDPSSYEQYF
TRBV5-1	-	TRBJ2-1	CASSLAGGTGGEQFF
TRBV6-2/TRBV6-3	-	TRBJ2-1	CASSKGDSYNEQFF
TRBV24-1	-	TRBJ1-1	CATSDPNTEAFF
TRBV15	-	TRBJ2-3	CATSRDIRPWGLLTDTQYF
TRBV7-2	-	TRBJ2-3	CASRKGASGGHSTDTQYF
TRBV15	-	TRBJ2-7	CATSRDVGPQNEQYF
TRBV28	-	TRBJ1-2	CASSLQGAPVGTF
TRBV2	-	TRBJ1-4	CASTRGQQGGGEKLFF
TRBV13	-	TRBJ1-2	CASRSRGGSYGYTF
TRBV6-5	-	TRBJ2-5	CASSYSRGTQETQYF
TRBV10-3	-	TRBJ2-3	CAINRDRATDTQYF
TRBV10-3	-	TRBJ1-2	CAIRAGDGYTF
TRBV12-5	-	TRBJ2-7	CASALTYEQYF
TRBV2	few	TRBJ2-7	CASSDLGQSYEQYF
TRBV9	-	TRBJ2-2	CASSKGQGYTGELFF
TRBV6-1	-	TRBJ1-5	CASSETGGNQPQHF
TRBV21-1	few	TRBJ1-5	CASSKTPGGPVQPQHF
TRBV5-4	-	TRBJ1-2	CASTIDSRYGYTF
TRBV20-1	-	TRBJ2-5	CSASPEYQETQYF
TRBV7-9	-	TRBJ1-6	CASAAMPYNSPLHF